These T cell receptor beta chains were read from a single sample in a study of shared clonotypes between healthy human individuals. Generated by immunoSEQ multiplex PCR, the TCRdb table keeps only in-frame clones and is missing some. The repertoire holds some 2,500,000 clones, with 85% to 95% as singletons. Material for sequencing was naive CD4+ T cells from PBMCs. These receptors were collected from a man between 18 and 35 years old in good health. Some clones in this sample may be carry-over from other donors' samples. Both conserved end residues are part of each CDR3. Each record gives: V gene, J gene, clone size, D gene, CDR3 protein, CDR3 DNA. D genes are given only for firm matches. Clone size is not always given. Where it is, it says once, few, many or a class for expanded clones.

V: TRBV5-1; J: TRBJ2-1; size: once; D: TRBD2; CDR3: CASSLGGGSVGEQFF; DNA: TGCGCCAGCAGCTTGGGTGGCGGGAGCGTTGGTGAGCAGTTCTTC
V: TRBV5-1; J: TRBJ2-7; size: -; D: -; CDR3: CASRPGPSSYEQYF; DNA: TGCGCCAGCAGGCCTGGTCCTAGCTCCTACGAGCAGTACTTC
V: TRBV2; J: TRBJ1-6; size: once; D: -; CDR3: CASSEPASLHF; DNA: TGTGCCAGCAGTGAACCTGCGTCCCTCCACTTT
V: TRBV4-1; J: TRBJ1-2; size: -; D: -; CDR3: CASSQVETAGSGGYTF; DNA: TGCGCCAGCAGCCAAGTAGAAACTGCCGGTTCGGGTGGCTACACCTTC
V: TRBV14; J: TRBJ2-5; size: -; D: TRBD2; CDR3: CASSQILRRGGDETQYF; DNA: TGTGCCAGCAGCCAAATCTTACGCCGGGGGGGCGATGAGACCCAGTACTTC
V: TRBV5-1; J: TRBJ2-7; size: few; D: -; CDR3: CASSPVQASYEQYF; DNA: TGCGCCAGCAGCCCTGTGCAGGCTTCCTACGAGCAGTACTTC
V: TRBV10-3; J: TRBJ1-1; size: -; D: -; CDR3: CATGTTNTEAFF; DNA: TGTGCCACCGGGACAACGAACACTGAAGCTTTCTTT
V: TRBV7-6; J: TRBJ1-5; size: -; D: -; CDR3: CASSLGEGTQPQHF; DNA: TGTGCCAGCAGCTTAGGTGAAGGGACCCAGCCCCAGCATTTT
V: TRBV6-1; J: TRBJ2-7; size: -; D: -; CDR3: CASSAGGAGGDEQYF; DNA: TGTGCCAGCAGTGCCGGAGGGGCAGGGGGTGACGAGCAGTACTTC
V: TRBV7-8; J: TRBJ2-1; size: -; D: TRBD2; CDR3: CATRASGPYNEQFF; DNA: TGTGCCACTCGGGCTAGCGGACCCTACAATGAGCAGTTCTTC
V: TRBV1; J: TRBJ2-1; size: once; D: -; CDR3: CTSSHPEGSNNEQFF; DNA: TGCACCAGCAGCCACCCCGAGGGGTCTAACAATGAGCAGTTCTTC
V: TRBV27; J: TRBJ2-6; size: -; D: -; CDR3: CASSLSEMSGANVLTF; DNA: TGTGCCAGCAGTTTATCGGAAATGTCTGGGGCCAACGTCCTGACTTTC
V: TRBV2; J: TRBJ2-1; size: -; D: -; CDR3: CASSVQAGAYNEQFF; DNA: TGTGCCAGCAGTGTCCAAGCGGGTGCCTACAATGAGCAGTTCTTC
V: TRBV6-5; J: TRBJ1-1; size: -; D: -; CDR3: CASSADSPYPTEAFF; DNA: TGTGCCAGCAGCGCCGACAGTCCATACCCCACTGAAGCTTTCTTT
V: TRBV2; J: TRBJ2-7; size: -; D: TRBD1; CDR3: CASSGQDYEQYF; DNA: TGTGCCAGCAGCGGACAGGACTACGAGCAGTACTTC
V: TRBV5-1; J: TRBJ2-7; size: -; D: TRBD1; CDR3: CASSLAGQGDEQYF; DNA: TGCGCCAGCAGCTTGGCAGGACAGGGCGACGAGCAGTACTTC
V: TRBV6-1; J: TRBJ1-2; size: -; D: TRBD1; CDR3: CASSDSFGTGYGYTF; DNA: TGTGCCAGCAGTGATAGTTTCGGGACAGGCTATGGCTACACCTTC
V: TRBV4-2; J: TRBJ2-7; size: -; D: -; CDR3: CASSLAGQPVYEQYF; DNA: TGTGCCAGCAGCTTGGCGGGACAACCCGTCTACGAGCAGTACTTC
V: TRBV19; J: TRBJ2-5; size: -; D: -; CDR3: CASSSGGTQYF; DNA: TGTGCCAGTAGTTCTGGCGGTACCCAGTACTTC
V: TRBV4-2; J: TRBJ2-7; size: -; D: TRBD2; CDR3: CASSRRLAAGGEQYF; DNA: TGTGCCAGCAGCCGACGACTAGCGGCCGGGGGGGAGCAGTACTTC
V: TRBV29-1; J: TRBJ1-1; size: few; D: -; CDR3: CSVRGTLTTEAFF; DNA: TGCAGCGTTCGTGGGACTCTGACCACTGAAGCTTTCTTT
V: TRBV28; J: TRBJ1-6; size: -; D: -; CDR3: CASSSPVSPLHF; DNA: TGTGCCAGCAGTTCCCCAGTGTCACCCCTCCACTTT
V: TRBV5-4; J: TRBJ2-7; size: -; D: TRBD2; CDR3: CASSLTLAGVGEQYF; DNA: TGTGCCAGCAGCCTTACCCTAGCGGGAGTAGGTGAGCAGTACTTC
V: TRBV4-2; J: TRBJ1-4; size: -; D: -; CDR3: CASSPRASGATNEKLFF; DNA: TGTGCCAGCAGCCCCCGGGCCTCCGGGGCGACTAATGAAAAACTGTTTTTT
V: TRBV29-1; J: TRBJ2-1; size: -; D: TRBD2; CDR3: CSVEGGRAAPYNEQFF; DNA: TGCAGCGTTGAGGGCGGGAGGGCCGCGCCCTACAATGAGCAGTTCTTC
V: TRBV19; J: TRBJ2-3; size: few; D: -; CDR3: CATRSSSSTDTQYF; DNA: TGTGCCACCCGAAGTTCCTCTAGCACAGATACGCAGTATTTT
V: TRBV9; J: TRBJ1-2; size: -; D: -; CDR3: CASSVVGGTGYTF; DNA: TGTGCCAGCAGCGTAGTTGGAGGGACAGGCTACACCTTC
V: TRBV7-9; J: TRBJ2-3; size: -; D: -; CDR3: CASSGGTIAVDTQYF; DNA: TGTGCCAGCAGCGGGGGGACCATAGCCGTGGATACGCAGTATTTT
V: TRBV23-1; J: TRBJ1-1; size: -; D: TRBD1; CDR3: CASTQTGGHTEAFF; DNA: TGCGCCAGCACCCAGACAGGGGGCCACACTGAAGCTTTCTTT
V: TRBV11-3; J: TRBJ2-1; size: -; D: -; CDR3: CASSLDSRSQGRYNEQFF; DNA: TGTGCCAGCAGCTTAGATTCTCGGTCGCAGGGGAGGTACAATGAGCAGTTCTTC
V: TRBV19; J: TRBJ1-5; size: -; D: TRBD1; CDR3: CASSSLGQSNQPQHF; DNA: TGTGCCAGTAGTAGCCTGGGACAGAGCAATCAGCCCCAGCATTTT
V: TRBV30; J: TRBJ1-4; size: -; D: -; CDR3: CAWSVKATNEKLFF; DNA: TGTGCCTGGAGTGTCAAGGCAACTAATGAAAAACTGTTTTTT
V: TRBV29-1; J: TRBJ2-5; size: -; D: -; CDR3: CSVVLRFGETQYF; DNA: TGCAGCGTTGTTCTACGGTTTGGAGAGACCCAGTACTTC
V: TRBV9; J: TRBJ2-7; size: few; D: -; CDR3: CASSVGPFGYEQYF; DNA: TGTGCCAGCAGCGTAGGACCGTTTGGTTACGAGCAGTACTTC
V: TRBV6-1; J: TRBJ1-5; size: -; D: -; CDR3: CASSERESTGNQPQHF; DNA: TGTGCCAGCAGTGAAAGGGAGAGCACGGGCAATCAGCCCCAGCATTTT
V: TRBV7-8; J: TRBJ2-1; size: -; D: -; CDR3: CASSQIGAYNEQFF; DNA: TGTGCCAGCAGCCAGATCGGGGCTTACAATGAGCAGTTCTTC
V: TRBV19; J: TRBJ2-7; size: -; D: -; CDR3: CASRVPGGDEQYF; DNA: TGTGCCAGTAGGGTGCCCGGGGGCGACGAGCAGTACTTC
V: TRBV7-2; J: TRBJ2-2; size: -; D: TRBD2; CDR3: CASSLGLAGRTGELFF; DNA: TGTGCCAGCAGCCTGGGACTAGCGGGGCGCACCGGGGAGCTGTTTTTT
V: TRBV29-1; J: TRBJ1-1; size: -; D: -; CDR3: CSAKGPSTEAFF; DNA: TGCAGCGCCAAAGGTCCGTCAACTGAAGCTTTCTTT
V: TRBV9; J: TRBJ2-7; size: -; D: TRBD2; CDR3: CASSPVGLAREQYF; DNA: TGTGCCAGCAGCCCGGTCGGACTAGCACGGGAGCAGTACTTC
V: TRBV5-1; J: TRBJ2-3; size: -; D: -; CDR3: CASSLGVETDTQYF; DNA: TGCGCCAGCAGCTTGGGAGTAGAAACAGATACGCAGTATTTT
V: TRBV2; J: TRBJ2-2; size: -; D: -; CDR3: CASSSENTGELFF; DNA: TGTGCCAGCAGTAGCGAAAACACCGGGGAGCTGTTTTTT
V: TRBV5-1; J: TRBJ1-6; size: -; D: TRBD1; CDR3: CASSLQGANSPLHF; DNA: TGCGCCAGCAGCTTACAGGGGGCCAATTCACCCCTCCACTTT
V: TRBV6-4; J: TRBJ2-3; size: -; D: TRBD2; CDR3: CASSDRPAGSTDTQYF; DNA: TGTGCCAGCAGTGATCGCCCAGCGGGATCGACAGATACGCAGTATTTT
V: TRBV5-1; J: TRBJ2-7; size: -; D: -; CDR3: CASSLGSGAYEQYF; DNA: TGCGCCAGCAGCTTGGGGTCCGGGGCCTACGAGCAGTACTTC
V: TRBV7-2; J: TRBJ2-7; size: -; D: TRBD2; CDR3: CASSSGLVSYEQYF; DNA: TGTGCCAGCAGCTCGGGACTAGTGTCCTACGAGCAGTACTTC
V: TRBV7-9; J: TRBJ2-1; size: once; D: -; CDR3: CASSSGAYNEQFF; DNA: TGTGCCAGCAGCTCTGGGGCGTACAATGAGCAGTTCTTC
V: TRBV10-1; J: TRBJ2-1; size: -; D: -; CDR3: CASSESVGSRELYNEQFF; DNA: TGCGCCAGCAGTGAGTCCGTCGGGTCGCGGGAACTCTACAATGAGCAGTTCTTC
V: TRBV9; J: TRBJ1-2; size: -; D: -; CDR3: CASSARTDNYGYTF; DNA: TGTGCCAGCAGCGCCCGGACTGATAATTATGGCTACACCTTC
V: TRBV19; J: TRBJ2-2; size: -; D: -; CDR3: CASSPWARAGELFF; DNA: TGTGCCAGTAGTCCCTGGGCCAGGGCCGGGGAGCTGTTTTTT
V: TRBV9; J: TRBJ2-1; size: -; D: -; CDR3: CASSVMSNEQFF; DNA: TGTGCCAGCAGCGTAATGAGTAATGAGCAGTTCTTC
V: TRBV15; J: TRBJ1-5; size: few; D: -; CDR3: CATSSGGRKYNQPQHF; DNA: TGTGCCACCAGCAGTGGCGGGAGAAAGTACAATCAGCCCCAGCATTTT
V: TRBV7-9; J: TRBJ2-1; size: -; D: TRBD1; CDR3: CASSQRRGHNEQFF; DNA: TGTGCCAGCAGCCAGCGTAGGGGGCACAATGAGCAGTTCTTC
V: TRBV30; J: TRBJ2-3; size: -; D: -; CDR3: CAWSVAAGDTQYF; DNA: TGTGCCTGGAGTGTAGCGGCGGGTGATACGCAGTATTTT
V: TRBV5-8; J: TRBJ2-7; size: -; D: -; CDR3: CASSLAGNGYYEQYF; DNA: TGTGCCAGCAGCTTGGCCGGGAATGGTTACTACGAGCAGTACTTC
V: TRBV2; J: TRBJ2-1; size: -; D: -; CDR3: CASSEGGLSYNEQFF; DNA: TGTGCCAGCAGTGAGGGGGGCCTTTCCTACAATGAGCAGTTCTTC
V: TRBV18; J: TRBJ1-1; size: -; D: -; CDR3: CASSPPGRSTEAFF; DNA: TGTGCCAGCTCCCCCCCGGGGCGGTCCACTGAAGCTTTCTTT
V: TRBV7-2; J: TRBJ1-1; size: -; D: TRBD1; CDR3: CASSPGQLNTEAFF; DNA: TGTGCCAGCAGCCCGGGACAGCTAAACACTGAAGCTTTCTTT
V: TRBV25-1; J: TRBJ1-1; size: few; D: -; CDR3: CASSEIRDVHTEAFF; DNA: TGTGCCAGCAGTGAAATCCGTGATGTTCACACTGAAGCTTTCTTT